The following is a T cell receptor beta chain sequence with its context. With random hexamers, about 0.45 to 1 ug RNA was reverse transcribed. TCRdb re-called the immunoSEQ multiplex PCR reads through MiXCR, storing one row per CDR3 protein. The repertoire holds roughly 120,000 distinct CDR3 sequences, with roughly 93% as singletons. CDR3 size: 15 residues. V was pared by 5 bases and J by 3 bases, with 5 bases of the junction left unmatched. Germline CDR1 is LNHNV and CDR2 is YYDKDF (reference sequence). This entry comes from a study of CD8 T cells in Susac syndrome. The chain joins TRBV15 to TRBJ2-3; 10 positions agree with TRBD1. This clonotype was obtained from a human donor with multiple sclerosis. Sequencing input: CD8+ T cells from PBMCs. CDR3 sequence (DNA): TGTGCCACCAGCGGACAGGGGGGATCGACAGATACGCAGTATTTT. Translating gives CATSGQGGSTDTQYF.